Following are 24 T cell receptor beta chains from one sample sequenced in a study of cytomegalovirus exposure and HLA in healthy donors. PCR used 60 Vbeta primers and 13 Jbeta primers. TCRdb keeps only in-frame clones here, not all; method: immunoSEQ multiplex PCR. The sample has about 140,000 clones; 70% to 80% are singletons. The sample taken for sequencing was PBMCs. These receptors were taken from a female donor in good health and CMV-seronegative.

This rearrangement joins TRBV4-1 to TRBJ2-3; 12 bases are shared with TRBD2. This CDR3 contains 17 residues. The germline V gene has CDR1 MGHRA and CDR2 YSYEKL. With 4 bases clipped from V and 4 bases from J, the junction kept 9 bases outside the gene matches. The CDR3 nucleotides read TGCGCCAGCAGCCCTGCTAGCGGGGGGGCCGGGGCAGATACGCAGTATTTT. It yields the protein CASSPASGGAGADTQYF.

The rearrangement links TRBV21-1 to TRBJ2-3; the table calls TRBD2, which could not be checked here. TRBV21-1 is a pseudogene segment. The CDR3 sequence is 14 residues long. In nucleotides, the CDR3 is TGTGCCAGCAGAGGGACTGCAGGCACAGATACGCAGTATTTT. The encoded protein is CASRGTAGTDTQYF.

The chain links TRBV29-1 to TRBJ2-1, with 10 nucleotides matching TRBD1. V was pared by 1 base and J by 0 bases, with 3 bases of the junction left unmatched. This CDR3 has 16 residues. From germline, CDR1 is SQVTM and CDR2 ANQGSEA. Here the CDR3 reads CSVEGWDRGSYNEQFF. DNA of the CDR3: TGCAGCGTTGAAGGTTGGGACAGGGGCTCCTACAATGAGCAGTTCTTC.

The chain is built from TRBV4-1 and TRBJ2-1, with 11 nucleotides matching TRBD2. J was trimmed by 12 bases and V by 4 bases; bases with no gene match: 14. The germline V gene encodes CDR1 MGHRA and CDR2 YSYEKL. This CDR3 has 16 amino acids. CDR3 nucleotides: TGCGCCAGCAGCCTAAGAGGGCTAGCGGGGGGTCGTGGGCAGTTCTTC. It is translated as CASSLRGLAGGRGQFF.

V and J are TRBV28 and TRBJ1-1; D is perhaps TRBD1 (6 bases). Germline lookup yields CDR1 MDHEN and CDR2 SYDVKM. CDR3 length equals 14 residues. V lost 3 bases and J 4 bases, leaving 12 bases between the germline ends. CDR3 nucleotide sequence: TGTGCCAGCAGTTTGTCAGGGGTGAGCACTGAAGCTTTCTTT. This gives the protein CASSLSGVSTEAFF.

The chain employs TRBV2 and TRBJ2-2; TRBD1 is a possible D gene (6 bases). This CDR3 has 19 amino acids. Germline V gene sequence: CDR1 SNHLY, CDR2 FYNNEI. V lost 0 bases and J lost 0, with 17 bases in between. CDR3 in amino acids: CASSEALSGRGANTGELFF. In nucleotides, the CDR3 is TGTGCCAGCAGTGAAGCGCTAAGCGGCAGGGGCGCGAACACCGGGGAGCTGTTTTTT.

This clone was observed once. The chain recombines TRBV27 with TRBJ2-7; 7 bases align to TRBD1. CDR1 is MNHEY and CDR2 is SMNVEV in the germline V gene (reference sequence). The CDR3 is 14 residues long. V was pared by 5 bases and J by 1 base, with 5 bases of the junction left unmatched. CDR3 nucleotide sequence: TGTGCCAGCAGTATCAGGGGACAGTCCTACGAGCAGTACTTC. Protein sequence: CASSIRGQSYEQYF.

The chain uses TRBV27 and TRBJ1-2, with TRBD1 as a possible D gene (5 bases). The CDR3 contains 15 residues. Germline assignment: CDR1 MNHEY and CDR2 SMNVEV (reference sequence). V was pared by 4 bases and J by 0 bases, with 12 bases between. CDR3 in DNA: TGTGCCAGCAGTTCCTCCGGGACTACTAACTATGGCTACACCTTC. This gives the protein CASSSSGTTNYGYTF.

V usage is TRBV5-1 and J usage is TRBJ1-2; 9 positions agree with TRBD1. V gave up 2 bases and J gave up 8 bases; unmatched junction bases: 7. This CDR3 is 14 amino acids long. In germline, CDR1 is SGHRS, CDR2 YFSETQ. The CDR3 protein is CASSLTGGTGGYTF. CDR3 bases: TGCGCCAGCAGCTTAACAGGGGGCACTGGAGGCTACACCTTC.

This chain joins TRBV5-4 and TRBJ1-1; D is ambiguous. Germline loops: CDR1 SGHNT, CDR2 YYREEE (reference sequence). Trimming removed 0 bases from V and 1 base from J, with 10 bases in between. The CDR3 loop spans 15 amino acids. The CDR3: CASSLAVRKNTEAFF. The CDR3, as DNA: TGTGCCAGCAGCTTGGCCGTCAGAAAGAACACTGAAGCTTTCTTT. The full variable domain, completed using reference TRBV5-4 and TRBJ1-1, is ETGVTQSPTHLIKTRGQQVTLRCSSQSGHNTVSWYQQALGQGPQFIFQYYREEENGRGNFPPRFSGLQFPNYSSELNVNALELDDSALYLCASSLAVRKNTEAFFGQGTRLTVV.

The chain carries TRBV6-1 and TRBJ1-5, with a weak D call TRBD1 (5 bases). CDR1 is MNHNS and CDR2 is SASEGT in the germline V gene. The CDR3 spans 14 residues. V gave up 5 bases and J gave up 5 bases, with 13 bases separating them. This CDR3 reads CASSYLGGDQPQHF. The CDR3 DNA reads as TGTGCCAGCAGTTATCTCGGGGGGGATCAGCCCCAGCATTTT.

This clone was counted only a few times. The chain combines TRBV7-9 with TRBJ2-7, with no clear D. Between the trimmed V and J ends, which lost 3 bases and 0 bases, there was a span of 15 bases. This CDR3 spans 16 amino acids. CDR1 and CDR2 from the germline V gene are SEHNR and FQNEAQ (reference sequence). The CDR3 loop is CASSLPPLGSSYEQYF. CDR3 DNA: TGTGCCAGCAGCTTGCCACCCCTGGGCAGCTCCTACGAGCAGTACTTC.

The CDR3 DNA follows: TGTGCCAGCAGCGCCCGGGACAGGGGGTATGTCTACGAGCAGTACTTC. Amino acids: CASSARDRGYVYEQYF. This sequence joins TRBV7-2 and TRBJ2-7, with TRBD1 matching over 11 bases. Germline values: CDR1 SGHTA, CDR2 FQGNSA. J was trimmed by 3 bases and V by 5 bases; bases with no gene match: 9. The CDR3 runs 16 residues.

A word on this clone: Other DNA sequences from this sample encode an identical CDR3 as well. CDR3 sequence reads: CASSVRDRVTEAFF. The CDR3, as DNA: TGTGCCAGCAGTGTTCGGGACAGGGTAACTGAAGCTTTCTTT. V is TRBV6-6 and J is TRBJ1-1; 9 nucleotides agree with TRBD1. The CDR3 spans 14 residues. Germline CDR1 MNHNY, CDR2 SVGAGI (reference sequence). J was trimmed by 5 bases and V by 5 bases; bases with no gene match: 6.

This clone appeared a few times. The V and J genes are TRBV18 and TRBJ1-6; D is possibly TRBD1 (5 bases). There are 17 residues in the CDR3. Germline loops: CDR1 KGHSH, CDR2 LQKENI. V lost 1 base and J 0 bases, leaving 10 bases between the germline ends. The CDR3 DNA sequence: TGTGCCAGCTCACCACTCGGACAAAGCTCCTATAATTCACCCCTCCACTTT. This gives the protein CASSPLGQSSYNSPLHF. The whole variable domain, filled in from reference TRBV18 and TRBJ1-6, reads NAGVMQNPRHLVRRRGQEARLRCSPMKGHSHVYWYRQLPEEGLKFMVYLQKENIIDESGMPKERFSAEFPKEGPSILRIQQVVRGDSAAYFCASSPLGQSSYNSPLHFGNGTRLTVT.

A single count supports this clone. This rearrangement joins TRBV6-1 to TRBJ2-3, with 10 bases that match TRBD1. The CDR3 is 15 amino acids. After removal of 6 bases from V and 0 bases from J, the junction contained 3 bases not matched to a gene. The germline V gene has CDR1 MNHNS and CDR2 SASEGT. CDR3 protein: CASSRQGASTDTQYF. The CDR3 nucleotides read TGTGCCAGCAGCCGACAGGGGGCTAGCACAGATACGCAGTATTTT.

The chain joins TRBV2 to TRBJ2-1, with 10 bases lining up with TRBD1. V lost 5 bases, J lost 7 bases, and 5 bases stayed unmatched. CDR3 length: 14 amino acids. CDR1 is SNHLY, CDR2 FYNNEI, per germline. CDR3 protein: CASSNDRGRNEQFF. The CDR3 nucleotides read TGTGCCAGCAGTAATGACAGGGGGCGTAATGAGCAGTTCTTC.

This clone was found a few times. The genes are TRBV15 and TRBJ1-1; D perhaps matches TRBD1 (5 bases). The CDR3 covers 13 residues. Per the germline V gene, CDR1 is LNHNV and CDR2 is YYDKDF (reference sequence). Trimming took 5 bases from V and 3 from J, leaving 10 bases between them. The CDR3 is CATSPRGDTEAFF. CDR3 coding DNA: TGTGCCACCAGCCCTCGGGGGGACACTGAAGCTTTCTTT.

The chain is built from TRBV18 and TRBJ1-4; D is unresolved. The CDR3 runs 15 residues. V lost 3 bases, J lost 5 bases, and 13 bases lay in between. Germline values: CDR1 KGHSH, CDR2 LQKENI. In DNA, the CDR3 is TGTGCCAGCTCACCCGCTGGCCTCTCGAATGAAAAACTGTTTTTT. Translation gives CASSPAGLSNEKLFF.

The chain couples TRBV21-1 to TRBJ2-2; the D segment call TRBD1 is taken from the table without a DNA check. TRBV21-1 is shown as a pseudogene. The CDR3 consists of 19 residues. CDR3 region: CASSKKRFGGPNSTGELFF. The CDR3 bases are TGTGCCAGCAGCAAAAAGCGGTTTGGGGGCCCCAATTCCACCGGGGAGCTGTTTTTT.

The V and J genes are TRBV29-1 and TRBJ1-1; maybe TRBD1 (5 bases). Germline V gene data show CDR1 as SQVTM and CDR2 as ANQGSEA. CDR3 length: 15 amino acids. V lost 4 bases, J lost 3 bases, and 18 bases lay in between. The chain's CDR3 is CSVGNSAGLDTEAFF. The DNA for the CDR3 is TGCAGCGTTGGGAACAGTGCAGGGTTAGACACTGAAGCTTTCTTT.

The chain joins TRBV9 to TRBJ1-1; the D gene is possibly TRBD1 (6 bases). Germline V gene sequence: CDR1 SGDLS, CDR2 YYNGEE. V was trimmed by 1 base and J by 1 base, leaving 11 bases between them. The CDR3 has 15 amino acids. This chain's CDR3 is CASSVRAGANTEAFF. CDR3 DNA sequence: TGTGCCAGCAGCGTACGGGCAGGGGCGAACACTGAAGCTTTCTTT.

V usage is TRBV27 and J usage is TRBJ2-3, with a possible D match to TRBD1 (6 bases). This CDR3 region has 15 residues. Germline V gene data show CDR1 as MNHEY and CDR2 as SMNVEV (reference sequence). Trimming took off 0 bases at V and 5 bases at J, with 12 bases between the two ends. CDR3 loop: CASSLSRGHLDTQYF. In DNA, the CDR3 is TGTGCCAGCAGTTTATCCAGGGGACATTTAGATACGCAGTATTTT.

This chain uses TRBV13 with TRBJ2-1, with no clear D. V lost 5 bases, J lost 8 bases, and 13 bases lay in between. This CDR3 spans 13 amino acids. The germline gives CDR1 PRHDT, CDR2 FYEKMQ (reference sequence). The CDR3 DNA sequence: TGTGCCAGCAGCGACTCTCGGTTGGATGAGCAGTTCTTC. This sequence encodes CASSDSRLDEQFF.